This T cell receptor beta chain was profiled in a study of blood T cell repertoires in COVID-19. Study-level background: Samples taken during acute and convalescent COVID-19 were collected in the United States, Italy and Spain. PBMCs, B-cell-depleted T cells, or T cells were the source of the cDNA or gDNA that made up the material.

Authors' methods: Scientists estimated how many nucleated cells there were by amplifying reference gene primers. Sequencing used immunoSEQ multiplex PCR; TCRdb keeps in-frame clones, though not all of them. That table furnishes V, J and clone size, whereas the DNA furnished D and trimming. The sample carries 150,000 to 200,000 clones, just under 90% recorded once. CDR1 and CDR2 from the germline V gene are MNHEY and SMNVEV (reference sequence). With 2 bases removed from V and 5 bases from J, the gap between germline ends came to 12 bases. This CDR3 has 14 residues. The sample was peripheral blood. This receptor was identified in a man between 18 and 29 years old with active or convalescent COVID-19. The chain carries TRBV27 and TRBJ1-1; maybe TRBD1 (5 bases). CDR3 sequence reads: CASSLLGQGTEAFF. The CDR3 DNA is TGTGCCAGCAGTTTACTAGGGCAGGGAACTGAAGCTTTCTTT.